This TCR beta chain is drawn from a study of T cell responses to AZD1222 COVID-19 vaccine. In germline, CDR1 is SNHLY, CDR2 FYNNEI. The CDR3 spans 13 residues. Trimming removed 5 bases from V and 7 bases from J, with 11 bases in between. Second-dose timings of about 4 or about 12 weeks were pooled. Clones were sequenced by immunoSEQ multiplex PCR, and TCRdb holds only the in-frame ones, with some missing. This table has 100,000 to 150,000 clones, around 90% appearing once. This clonotype was sampled from an adult who received the AZD1222 COVID-19 vaccine. The starting material was peripheral blood, obtained 28 days after the second AZD1222 dose. The V gene is TRBV2, the J gene TRBJ1-4; no reliable D call. The CDR3 bases are TGTGCCAGCAGTTGGGCCGGTGGTGAAAAACTGTTTTTT. It yields the protein CASSWAGGEKLFF. The complete variable domain, with remaining parts taken from reference TRBV2 and TRBJ1-4, reads EPEVTQTPSHQVTQMGQEVILRCVPISNHLYFYWYRQILGQKVEFLVSFYNNEISEKSEIFDDQFSVERPDGSNFTLKIRSTKLEDSAMYFCASSWAGGEKLFFGSGTQLSVL.